The next 23 T cell receptor beta chains were all read from a single sample in a study of T cell repertoires in cytomegalovirus infection. TCRdb reprocessed the reads with MiXCR, giving one entry per CDR3 protein. The table has fewer than 950,000 distinct CDR3 sequences, about 33% seen once; the top ten hold around 12%. For these TCRs, the target antigens are not known. Sequences were derived from cultured CD8+ T cells from PBMCs, sampled from culture after CMV antigen stimulation. Receptor source: a human donor in good health (CMV status not recorded). Some clones in this sample may be carry-over from other donors' samples.

This clonotype was detected once. Its ends do not fully match the called genes, so a read error is possible. In nucleotides, the CDR3 is TGTGCCATCAGAGAGTATGGGGACACTGAAGCTTTCTTT. Protein sequence: CAIREYGDTEAFF. The chain links TRBV10-3 to TRBJ1-1; D not resolved. CDR3 length: 13 amino acids. CDR1 and CDR2 from the germline V gene are ENHRY and SYGVKD.

V is TRBV15 and J is TRBJ2-2; possibly TRBD1 for D (5 bases). Germline loops: CDR1 LNHNV, CDR2 YYDKDF (reference sequence). The germline V and J ends were trimmed by 6 bases and 6 bases, with 17 bases remaining between them. The CDR3 has 15 residues. CDR3: CATSIKTVGAGELFF. CDR3 bases: TGTGCCACCAGTATCAAGACAGTAGGGGCCGGGGAGCTGTTTTTT.

The V gene is TRBV10-3, the J gene TRBJ2-5; no firm D call. The CDR3 contains 14 residues. The V end lost 3 bases, the J end lost 0 bases, and 8 bases lay between the germline ends. Germline V gene data show CDR1 as ENHRY and CDR2 as SYGVKD. This CDR3 reads CAISDRPDQETQYF. The CDR3 DNA reads TGTGCCATCAGTGACAGGCCCGACCAAGAGACCCAGTACTTC.

The chain combines TRBV19 with TRBJ1-1, with D unclear. V was clipped by 3 bases and J by 5 bases, with 13 bases between them. The germline V gene has CDR1 LNHDA and CDR2 SQIVND (reference sequence). The CDR3 totals 14 residues. Here the CDR3 DNA reads TGTGCCAGTAGTATGACCCAAGGCGGAACTGAAGCTTTCTTT. It is translated as CASSMTQGGTEAFF.

This clonotype was seen at least ten times. The chain joins TRBV7-3 to TRBJ2-1, with 8 bases identical to TRBD1. Germline loops: CDR1 SGHTA, CDR2 FQGTGA. The CDR3 loop spans 16 amino acids. With 0 bases clipped from V and 7 bases from J, the junction kept 8 bases outside the gene matches. The CDR3 region has the DNA TGTGCCAGCAGCTTAACCAGGACAGGGTCAAGGAATGAGCAGTTCTTC. It encodes CASSLTRTGSRNEQFF.

The chain has TRBV4-1 and TRBJ2-2; D is unresolved. The CDR3 extends over 16 amino acids. CDR1 and CDR2 (germline): MGHRA, YSYEKL. Trimming stripped 4 bases from V and 0 bases from J, with 12 bases between. CDR3 residues: CASSPNETPNTGELFF. The CDR3 bases are TGCGCCAGCAGCCCCAACGAAACACCGAACACCGGGGAGCTGTTTTTT.

This clonotype showed up many times. The rearrangement joins TRBV7-6 to TRBJ2-5, with 7 bases that match TRBD1. The germline gives CDR1 SGHVS, CDR2 FNYEAQ. The CDR3 covers 16 residues. J lost 0 bases, V lost 5 bases, and 9 bases had no gene match. This CDR3 reads CASSVDRDWYQETQYF. CDR3 sequence (DNA): TGTGCCAGCAGCGTTGACAGGGATTGGTACCAAGAGACCCAGTACTTC.

The rearrangement uses TRBV12-3 or TRBV12-4 and TRBJ1-1, with D possibly matching TRBD1 (5 bases). V lost 6 bases and J 7 bases, leaving 18 bases between the germline ends. There are 14 residues in the CDR3. In nucleotides, the CDR3 is TGTGCCAGCAGCCCTAACGACGGGAGGGGTGAAGCTTTCTTT. This codes for CASSPNDGRGEAFF.

This chain joins TRBV6-5 and TRBJ2-3; 12 positions match TRBD2. CDR1 and CDR2 from the germline V gene are MNHEY and SVGAGI. The V segment lost 1 base and the J segment 4 bases; nucleotides outside the gene matches: 6. The CDR3 covers 17 residues. In nucleotides, the CDR3 is TGTGCCAGCAGTTACTTCGCTAGCGGGGGGGCCTCAGATACGCAGTATTTT. Its protein product is CASSYFASGGASDTQYF.

This clonotype has a handful of counts. The chain combines TRBV27 with TRBJ2-7, with TRBD1 matching 8 bases. V dropped 8 bases and J dropped 2; count of bases not matched to a gene: 8. The CDR3 sequence is 14 residues long. CDR1 and CDR2 from the germline V gene are MNHEY and SMNVEV (reference sequence). The CDR3 protein is CASRSGGLTYEQYF. CDR3 bases: TGTGCCAGCCGATCAGGGGGCCTTACCTACGAGCAGTACTTC.

The chain is built from TRBV6-5 and TRBJ1-5; D uncertain. The CDR3 totals 13 residues. The germline gives CDR1 MNHEY, CDR2 SVGAGI. Trimming removed 5 bases at V and 8 bases at J, with 13 bases between. CDR3 in amino acids: CASSHSLWEPQHF. The CDR3 DNA follows: TGTGCCAGCAGTCACAGTCTTTGGGAGCCCCAGCATTTT.

Worth noting for this clonotype: This may be a read error: a much more frequent sequence differs by one nucleotide. The chain is built from TRBV7-2 and TRBJ1-5; 7 nucleotides align to TRBD1. The CDR3 totals 16 residues. Germline V CDR1 and CDR2: SGHTA, FQGNSA. The CDR3: CVSSHLATGMDQPQHF. DNA for the CDR3: TGTGTCAGCAGCCATCTCGCGACAGGGATGGATCAGCCCCAGCATTTT.

V and J are TRBV10-2 and TRBJ2-7; D is possibly TRBD1 (6 bases). V was trimmed by 1 base and J by 2 bases, leaving 12 bases between them. CDR3 size: 15 residues. The germline V gene encodes CDR1 WSHSY and CDR2 SAAADI. Here the CDR3 reads CASSEYRTVPYEQYV. In nucleotides, the CDR3 is TGCGCCAGCAGTGAGTATCGGACAGTCCCCTACGAGCAGTACGTC.

This clonotype showed up just a few times. V and J are TRBV15 and TRBJ2-3, with 9 nucleotides matching TRBD2. The ends lost 0 bases at V and 2 bases at J; junction bases unmatched: 6. This CDR3 is 17 amino acids long. CDR1 is LNHNV, CDR2 YYDKDF, per germline (reference sequence). This CDR3 reads CATSRDMASGDTDTQYF. CDR3 nucleotides: TGTGCCACCAGCAGAGATATGGCTAGCGGGGACACAGATACGCAGTATTTT.

The chain is built from TRBV2 and TRBJ2-7; 7 positions match TRBD1. Germline trimming cut 1 base from V and 2 bases from J; bases unmatched to any gene: 5. In germline, CDR1 is SNHLY, CDR2 FYNNEI. The length of the CDR3 is 15 residues. Written as DNA, the CDR3 is TGTGCCAGCAGTGAAGAGGGGACAGCAACCTACGAGCAGTACGTC. Protein sequence: CASSEEGTATYEQYV.

A remark on this clonotype: At one end, the junction sequence differs from germline, possibly due to a read error. This rearrangement joins TRBV7-2 to TRBJ2-7, with 8 bases aligning to TRBD2. Germline CDR1 is SGHTA and CDR2 is FQGNSA. The CDR3 runs 15 residues. The CDR3: CANSLKGLVAREQYF. The DNA for the CDR3 is TGTGCCAACAGCTTAAAGGGACTAGTGGCGAGGGAGCAGTACTTC. Drawing the rest from reference TRBV7-2 and TRBJ2-7, the complete variable domain is GAGVSQSPSNKVTEKGKDVELRCDPISGHTALYWYRQSLGQGLEFLIYFQGNSAPDKSGLPSDRFSAERTGGSVSTLTIQRTQQEDSAVYLCANSLKGLVAREQYFGPGTRLTVT.

This clonotype was counted between two and nine times. The rearrangement links TRBV7-6 to TRBJ1-6, with D possibly matching TRBD1 (5 bases). The CDR3 contains 13 residues. Trimming removed 5 bases at V and 9 bases at J, with 11 bases between. The germline V gene has CDR1 SGHVS and CDR2 FNYEAQ. CDR3 region: CASSQGDPSPLHF. In nucleotides, the CDR3 is TGTGCCAGCAGCCAGGGAGATCCTTCACCCCTCCACTTT.

This clonotype was detected many times. The chain recombines TRBV7-2 with TRBJ1-2; a possible D gene is TRBD1 (6 bases). Looked up from germline, CDR1 is SGHTA and CDR2 is FQGNSA. The CDR3 runs to 17 residues. V was cut by 4 bases and J by 4 bases, with 22 bases left in between. DNA for the CDR3: TGTGCCAGCAGCTCAGGCGGGGGGGTGAGGGGGATCTATGGCTACACCTTC. Protein sequence: CASSSGGGVRGIYGYTF. Filled out from reference TRBV7-2 and TRBJ1-2, the complete variable domain reads GAGVSQSPSNKVTEKGKDVELRCDPISGHTALYWYRQSLGQGLEFLIYFQGNSAPDKSGLPSDRFSAERTGGSVSTLTIQRTQQEDSAVYLCASSSGGGVRGIYGYTFGSGTRLTVV.

The sample holds a few counts of this clonotype. J is TRBJ2-1 and V is TRBV10-3; no definite D call. The CDR3 runs to 15 residues. The ends were cut back, 0 bases at V and 0 bases at J, with 6 bases in the middle. Germline V gene lookup returns CDR1 ENHRY and CDR2 SYGVKD. CDR3 nucleotide sequence: TGTGCCATCAGTGAGTCAGAAAGCTCCTACAATGAGCAGTTCTTC. Its protein is CAISESESSYNEQFF.

The rearrangement joins TRBV6-5 to TRBJ2-3; 7 nucleotides align to TRBD1. The junction had 3 bases not matched to a gene; V was cut back by 0 bases and J by 3 bases. CDR1 is MNHEY, CDR2 SVGAGI, per germline. The CDR3 spans 15 residues. DNA of the CDR3: TGTGCCAGCAGTTACTCAACAGGGGAAACAGATACGCAGTATTTT. It encodes CASSYSTGETDTQYF.

V is TRBV12-3 or TRBV12-4 and J is TRBJ2-3, with D possibly called TRBD1 or TRBD2 (5 bases each). Trimming took 8 bases from V and 6 from J, leaving 18 bases between them. The CDR3 has 14 amino acids. The CDR3 sequence: CASSLGEWSDTQYF. The CDR3 nucleotides read TGTGCCAGCTCCTTGGGGGAGTGGTCCGATACGCAGTATTTT.

V and J are TRBV29-1 and TRBJ2-2; D remains unclear. Germline CDR1 is SQVTM and CDR2 is ANQGSEA. V gave up 3 bases and J gave up 8 bases, with 13 bases separating them. This CDR3 region has 13 residues. In DNA, the CDR3 is TGCAGCGTTGAGTCGGCTCAATATGGGGAGCTGTTTTTT. This gives the protein CSVESAQYGELFF.

The rearrangement uses TRBV4-1 and TRBJ2-5; tentatively, D is TRBD1 (6 bases). CDR1 is MGHRA, CDR2 YSYEKL, per germline. Between the trimmed V and J ends, which lost 2 bases and 5 bases, there was a span of 15 bases. The CDR3 extends over 15 amino acids. The CDR3 nucleotides read TGCGCCAGCAGCCAAACCTTAGGGGGTGGGGAGACCCAGTACTTC. Translated: CASSQTLGGGETQYF.